What follows is one T cell receptor (beta chain) and its context. Antigen specificity is unknown. V lost 6 bases, J lost 7 bases, and 10 bases lay in between. This CDR3 has 12 residues. This sample stems from a study of CD8 T cells in ankylosing spondylitis. Whole-study findings and limits: Earlier authors reported some of these motif variants in reactive arthritis synovial fluid and blood. Significant enrichment of disease-linked clones was reportedly seen in matched ankylosing spondylitis synovial fluid. One TCR beta motif, made up of fewer than 10 highly homologous variants, appeared characteristic of ankylosing spondylitis blood.

Quantitative 5'-RACE with molecular barcodes produced the TCR beta libraries. TCRdb reprocessed the 5' RACE reads with MiXCR, giving one entry per CDR3 protein. This sample has around 280,000 distinct CDR3 sequences, with 20% found just once. The source is a male donor with ankylosing spondylitis or in good health (not recorded which). The sequenced sample consisted of blood, either unsorted or a sorted T cell fraction (not recorded which). This chain connects TRBV12-3 or TRBV12-4 to TRBJ1-5; D unclear. CDR3 amino acids: CASRIGRQPQHF. As DNA, the CDR3 is TGTGCCAGCAGAATAGGACGGCAGCCCCAGCATTTT.